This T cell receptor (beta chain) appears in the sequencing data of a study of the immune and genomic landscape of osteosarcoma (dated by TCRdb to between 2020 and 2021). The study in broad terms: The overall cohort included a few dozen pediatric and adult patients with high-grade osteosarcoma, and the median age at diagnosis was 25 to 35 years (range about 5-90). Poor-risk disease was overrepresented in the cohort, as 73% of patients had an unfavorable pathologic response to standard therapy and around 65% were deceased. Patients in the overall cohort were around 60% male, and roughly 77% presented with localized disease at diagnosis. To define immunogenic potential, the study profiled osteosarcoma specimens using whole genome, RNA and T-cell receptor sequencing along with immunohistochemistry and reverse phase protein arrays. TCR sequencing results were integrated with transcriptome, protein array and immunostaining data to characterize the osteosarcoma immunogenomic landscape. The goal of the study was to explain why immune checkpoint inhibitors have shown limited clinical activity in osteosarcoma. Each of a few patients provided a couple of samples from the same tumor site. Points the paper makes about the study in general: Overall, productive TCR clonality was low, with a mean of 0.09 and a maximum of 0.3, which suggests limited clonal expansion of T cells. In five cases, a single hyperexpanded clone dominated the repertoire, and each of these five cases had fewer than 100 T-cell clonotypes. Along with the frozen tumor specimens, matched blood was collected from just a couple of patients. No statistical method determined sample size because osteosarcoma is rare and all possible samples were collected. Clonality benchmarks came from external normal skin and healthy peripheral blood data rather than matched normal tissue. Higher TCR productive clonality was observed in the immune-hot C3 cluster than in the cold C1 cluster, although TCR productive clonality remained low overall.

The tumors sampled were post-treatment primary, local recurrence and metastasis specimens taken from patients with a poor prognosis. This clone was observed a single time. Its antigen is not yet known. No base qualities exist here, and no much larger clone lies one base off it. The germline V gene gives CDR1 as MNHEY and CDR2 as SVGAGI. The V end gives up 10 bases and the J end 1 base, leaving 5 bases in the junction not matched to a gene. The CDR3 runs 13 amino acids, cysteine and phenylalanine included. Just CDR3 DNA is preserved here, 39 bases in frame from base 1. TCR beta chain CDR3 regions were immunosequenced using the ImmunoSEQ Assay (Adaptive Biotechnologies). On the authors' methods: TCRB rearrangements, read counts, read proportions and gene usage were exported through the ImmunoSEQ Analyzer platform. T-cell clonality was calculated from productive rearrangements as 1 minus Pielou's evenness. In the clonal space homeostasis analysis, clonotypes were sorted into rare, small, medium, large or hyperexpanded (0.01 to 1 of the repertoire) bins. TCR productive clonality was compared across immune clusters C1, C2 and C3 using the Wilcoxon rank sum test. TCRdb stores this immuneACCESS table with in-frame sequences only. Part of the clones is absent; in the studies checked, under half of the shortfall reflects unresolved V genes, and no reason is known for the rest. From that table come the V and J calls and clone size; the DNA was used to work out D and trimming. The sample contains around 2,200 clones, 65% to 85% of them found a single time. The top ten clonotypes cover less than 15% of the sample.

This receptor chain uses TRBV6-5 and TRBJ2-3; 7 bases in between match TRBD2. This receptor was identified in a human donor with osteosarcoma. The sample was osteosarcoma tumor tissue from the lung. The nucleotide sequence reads TGTGCCACCCTAGCGGACCGCACAGATACGCAGTATTTT. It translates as CATLADRTDTQYF.